One sample yielded the 21 T cell receptor beta chains listed below, sequenced in a study of blood T cell repertoires in COVID-19. This table comes from immunoSEQ multiplex PCR, and its TCRdb copy is limited to in-frame clones, with some not included. The sample holds about 170,000 clones, roughly 88% seen once. Sequenced material: peripheral blood. These receptors all come from a man between 18 and 29 years old with COVID-19, enrolled during active disease.

This chain uses TRBV2 with TRBJ2-7; weak D call: TRBD2 (5 bases). CDR1 and CDR2 from the germline V gene are SNHLY and FYNNEI. CDR3 size: 14 residues. Trimming took off 8 bases at V and 0 bases at J, with 14 bases between the two ends. The CDR3 DNA follows: TGTGCCAGCCGTGGGCGGGCAGCCTCCTACGAGCAGTACTTC. Its translation is CASRGRAASYEQYF.

CDR3 amino acids: CASSYLQDRGLNEQFF. CDR3 DNA: TGTGCCAGCAGTTACCTCCAGGACAGGGGGCTCAATGAGCAGTTCTTC. The chain is built from TRBV28 and TRBJ2-1; 11 bases fit TRBD1. Looked up from germline, CDR1 is MDHEN and CDR2 is SYDVKM. Germline trimming cut 4 bases from V and 6 bases from J; bases unmatched to any gene: 8. This CDR3 spans 16 amino acids.

The J gene is TRBJ2-2, the V gene TRBV30; D not resolved. The germline gives CDR1 GTSNPN, CDR2 SVGIG (reference sequence). The CDR3 totals 12 residues. V was cut by 3 bases and J by 5 bases, with 7 bases left in between. The CDR3 DNA is TGTGCCTGGAGCCCTATAACCGGGGAGCTGTTTTTT. Protein: CAWSPITGELFF.

This rearrangement joins TRBV27 to TRBJ2-7, with 10 bases aligning to TRBD2. V was clipped by 4 bases and J by 4 bases; unmatched bases: 10. Germline V gene lookup returns CDR1 MNHEY and CDR2 SMNVEV (reference sequence). This CDR3 is 16 amino acids long. The DNA for the CDR3 is TGTGCCAGCAGTTCCTTTAGCGGGAGGTTCCCGTACGAGCAGTACTTC. Protein: CASSSFSGRFPYEQYF.

The chain combines TRBV27 with TRBJ1-5; tentative D call: TRBD1 (5 bases). In germline, CDR1 is MNHEY, CDR2 SMNVEV (reference sequence). CDR3 length: 15 amino acids. V lost 5 bases to trimming and J lost 2 bases, with 13 bases between them. CDR3 region: CASSPRVRGNQPQHF. As DNA, the CDR3 is TGTGCCAGCAGTCCCCGGGTCAGGGGCAATCAGCCCCAGCATTTT.

The rearrangement uses TRBV4-2 and TRBJ1-6; maybe TRBD1 (5 bases). There are 15 residues in the CDR3. The V gene lost 0 bases and the J gene lost 10 bases, with 13 bases spanning the gap. Looked up from germline, CDR1 is LGHNA and CDR2 is YNFKEQ. The DNA of the CDR3 is TGTGCCAGCAGCCAAGATTTAGACAGTGAATCACCCCTCCACTTT. Translating it yields CASSQDLDSESPLHF.

J is TRBJ2-1 and V is TRBV11-2; tentative D call: TRBD2 (6 bases). Germline CDR1 is SGHAT and CDR2 is FQNNGV. The CDR3 is 14 residues long. The V end was cut by 5 bases, the J end by 5 bases, with 13 bases between. CDR3 region: CASSTTGLNNEQFF. Here the CDR3 DNA reads TGTGCCAGCAGCACCACGGGACTTAACAATGAGCAGTTCTTC.

The V call is TRBV6-6, the J call TRBJ2-1; TRBD2 matches at 15 bases. With 5 bases clipped from V and 3 bases from J, the junction kept 14 bases outside the gene matches. The CDR3 totals 20 residues. CDR1 and CDR2 (germline): MNHNY, SVGAGI (reference sequence). Here the CDR3 reads CASSRDPGLAGGPIYNEQFF. In nucleotides, the CDR3 is TGTGCCAGCAGTCGAGATCCGGGACTAGCGGGAGGCCCCATCTACAATGAGCAGTTCTTC.

The chain carries TRBV27 and TRBJ1-6; 7 bases line up with TRBD1. This CDR3 is built from 14 residues. V was clipped by 6 bases and J by 3 bases; unmatched bases: 2. Germline V gene data show CDR1 as MNHEY and CDR2 as SMNVEV (reference sequence). In nucleotides, the CDR3 is TGTGCCAGCAGCCGGGACAGCTATAATTCACCCCTCCACTTT. Residues: CASSRDSYNSPLHF.

For the CDR3, the DNA is TGTGCCAGCAGCAAACAGGGGATCCTCCCCTATGGCTACACCTTC. As protein: CASSKQGILPYGYTF. This sequence joins TRBV25-1 and TRBJ1-2, with 7 bases identical to TRBD1. Germline V gene sequence: CDR1 MGHDK, CDR2 SYGVNS. This CDR3 contains 15 residues. V was pared by 6 bases and J by 4 bases, with 11 bases of the junction left unmatched.

The chain carries TRBV5-5 and TRBJ2-3, with TRBD2 matching 7 bases. V trimming: 4 bases; J trimming: 0 bases; junction bases outside the gene matches: 11. The V gene's germline CDR1 is SGHKS and CDR2 YYEKEE (reference sequence). CDR3 size: 17 residues. The CDR3 coding sequence is TGTGCCAGCAGCCGTCCTACTGGCGGGAGCAGCACAGATACGCAGTATTTT. This codes for CASSRPTGGSSTDTQYF.

The chain employs TRBV28 and TRBJ2-7; the match to TRBD1 covers 8 bases. The germline V gene has CDR1 MDHEN and CDR2 SYDVKM. The CDR3 loop spans 16 amino acids. Losses at the gene ends were 5 bases for V and 0 bases for J; bases not matched to a gene: 9. The CDR3 protein is CASSLDRGSGSYEQYF. DNA for the CDR3: TGTGCCAGCAGTCTCGACAGGGGTAGTGGCTCCTACGAGCAGTACTTC.

The V call is TRBV5-4, the J call TRBJ2-1; 10 bases match TRBD2. V lost 7 bases, J lost 7 bases, and 11 bases stayed unmatched. Germline V gene sequence: CDR1 SGHNT, CDR2 YYREEE (reference sequence). There are 15 residues in the CDR3. CDR3: CASGLAGGLGNEQFF. CDR3 nucleotides: TGTGCCAGCGGATTAGCGGGAGGATTGGGAAATGAGCAGTTCTTC.

This clone came up once. The rearrangement uses TRBV9 and TRBJ2-1; maybe TRBD1 (5 bases). The V end was cut by 1 base, the J end by 0 bases, with 8 bases between. Germline CDR1 reads SGDLS; CDR2 reads YYNGEE. This CDR3 has 15 residues. The CDR3 region is CASSVTDSSYNEQFF. In DNA, the CDR3 is TGTGCCAGCAGCGTAACAGACAGCTCCTACAATGAGCAGTTCTTC.

The gene calls are TRBV6-5 and TRBJ2-3; 7 bases match TRBD2. This CDR3 has 15 residues. Germline V gene sequence: CDR1 MNHEY, CDR2 SVGAGI. V lost 7 bases, J lost 5 bases, and 12 bases stayed unmatched. The CDR3 DNA reads as TGTGCCAGCACTGGGCCCGCGGGAGATTTAGATACGCAGTATTTT. It is translated as CASTGPAGDLDTQYF.

The rearrangement joins TRBV6-2 or TRBV6-3 to TRBJ1-2; tentative D call: TRBD1 (5 bases). CDR3 length equals 14 residues. Germline V gene sequence: CDR1 MNHEY, CDR2 SVGEGT. The V end lost 2 bases, the J end lost 5 bases, and 12 bases lay between the germline ends. CDR3 sequence reads: CASSYGGERYGYTF. The DNA of the CDR3 is TGTGCCAGCAGTTACGGAGGGGAGAGGTATGGCTACACCTTC.

The chain couples TRBV28 to TRBJ2-3; D uncertain. V lost 6 bases and J lost 0, with 10 bases in between. Germline CDR1 MDHEN, CDR2 SYDVKM. This CDR3 is 14 amino acids long. The DNA of the CDR3 is TGTGCCAGCAGCATACAGTCCAGCACAGATACGCAGTATTTT. Translation: CASSIQSSTDTQYF.

This sequence joins TRBV7-2 and TRBJ1-5; perhaps TRBD1 as D (5 bases). The V and J ends lost 0 bases and 1 base respectively, with 7 bases between them. CDR1 and CDR2 from the germline V gene are SGHTA and FQGNSA. The CDR3 has 15 residues. This chain's CDR3 is CASSLAGGSNQPQHF. CDR3 DNA sequence: TGTGCCAGCAGCTTAGCGGGGGGGAGCAATCAGCCCCAGCATTTT.

The rearrangement joins TRBV19 to TRBJ1-6; 10 bases line up with TRBD1. CDR1 and CDR2 from the germline V gene are LNHDA and SQIVND (reference sequence). This CDR3 is built from 15 residues. With 4 bases clipped from V and 13 bases from J, the junction kept 10 bases outside the gene matches. In DNA form, the CDR3 reads TGTGCCAGTAGTACCGGGACAGGGGCAGTCCGGCCCCTCCACTTT. Translation: CASSTGTGAVRPLHF.

This chain uses TRBV9 with TRBJ2-2; 9 bases map to TRBD1. The CDR3 extends over 16 amino acids. J lost 6 bases, V lost 3 bases, and 9 bases had no gene match. CDR1 and CDR2 (germline): SGDLS, YYNGEE. The CDR3 DNA is TGTGCCAGCAGCGCTACCGGGACAGGGTTTTCCGGGGAGCTGTTTTTT. Its translation: CASSATGTGFSGELFF.

The chain is built from TRBV6-5 and TRBJ2-2; D gene ambiguous. CDR3 length equals 13 residues. V was pared by 6 bases and J by 3 bases, with 8 bases between. Looked up from germline, CDR1 is MNHEY and CDR2 is SVGAGI. Here the CDR3 DNA reads TGTGCCAGCAGCCTCGTATACACCGGGGAGCTGTTTTTT. Translated: CASSLVYTGELFF.